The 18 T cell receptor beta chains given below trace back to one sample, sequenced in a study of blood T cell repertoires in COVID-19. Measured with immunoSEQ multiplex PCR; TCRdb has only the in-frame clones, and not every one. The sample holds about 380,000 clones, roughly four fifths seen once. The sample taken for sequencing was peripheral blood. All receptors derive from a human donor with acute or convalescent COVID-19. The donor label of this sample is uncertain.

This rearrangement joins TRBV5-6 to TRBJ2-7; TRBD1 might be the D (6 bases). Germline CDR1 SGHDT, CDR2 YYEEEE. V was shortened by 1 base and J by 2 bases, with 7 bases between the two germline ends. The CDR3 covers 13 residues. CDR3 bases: TGTGCCAGCAGCTTGACAGGGACCTACGAGCAGTACTTC. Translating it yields CASSLTGTYEQYF.

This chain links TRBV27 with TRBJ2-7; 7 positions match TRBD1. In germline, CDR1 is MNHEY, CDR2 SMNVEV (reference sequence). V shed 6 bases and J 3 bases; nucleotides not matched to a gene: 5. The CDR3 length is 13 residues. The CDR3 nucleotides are TGTGCCAGCAGATGGGCAGGGGGCTACGAGCAGTACTTC. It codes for CASRWAGGYEQYF.

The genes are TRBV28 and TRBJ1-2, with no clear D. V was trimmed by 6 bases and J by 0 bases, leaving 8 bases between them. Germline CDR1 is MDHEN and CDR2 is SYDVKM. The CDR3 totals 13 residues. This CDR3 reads CASRPGTNYGYTF. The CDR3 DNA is TGTGCCAGCAGACCCGGGACTAACTATGGCTACACCTTC.

DNA for the CDR3: TGTGCCAGCAGTACCCAGGGCGGTGCGGGCTACACCTTC. It specifies CASSTQGGAGYTF. The chain combines TRBV12-3 or TRBV12-4 with TRBJ1-2, with D possibly matching TRBD1 (5 bases). V gave up 5 bases and J gave up 8 bases, with 15 bases separating them. The CDR3 covers 13 residues.

Written as DNA, the CDR3 is TGTGCCAGCAGCTTGCGCGGCGATGGCTACACCTTC. Protein sequence: CASSLRGDGYTF. The V gene is TRBV5-4, the J gene TRBJ1-2; D unresolved. The V gene lost 1 base and the J gene lost 6 bases, with 7 bases spanning the gap. Germline values: CDR1 SGHNT, CDR2 YYREEE (reference sequence). The CDR3 sequence is 12 residues long.

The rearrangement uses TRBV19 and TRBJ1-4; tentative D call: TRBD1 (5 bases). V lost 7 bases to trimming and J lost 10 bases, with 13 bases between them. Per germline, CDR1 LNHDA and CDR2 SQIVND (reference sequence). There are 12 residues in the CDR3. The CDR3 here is CASTDLGGKLFF. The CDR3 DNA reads TGTGCCAGTACCGACCTGGGGGGAAAACTGTTTTTT.

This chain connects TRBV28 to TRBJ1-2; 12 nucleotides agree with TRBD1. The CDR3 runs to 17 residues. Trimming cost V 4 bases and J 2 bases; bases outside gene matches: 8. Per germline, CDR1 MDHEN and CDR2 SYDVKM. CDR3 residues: CASSSSGQGATNYGYTF. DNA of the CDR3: TGTGCCAGCAGTTCCTCGGGACAGGGGGCTACCAACTATGGCTACACCTTC.

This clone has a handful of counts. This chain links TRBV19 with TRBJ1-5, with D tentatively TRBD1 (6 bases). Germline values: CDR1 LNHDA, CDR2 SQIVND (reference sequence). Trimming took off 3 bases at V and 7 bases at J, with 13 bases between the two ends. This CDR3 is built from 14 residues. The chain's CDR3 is CASSIYRADQPQHF. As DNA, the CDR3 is TGTGCCAGTAGTATCTACAGGGCAGACCAGCCCCAGCATTTT.

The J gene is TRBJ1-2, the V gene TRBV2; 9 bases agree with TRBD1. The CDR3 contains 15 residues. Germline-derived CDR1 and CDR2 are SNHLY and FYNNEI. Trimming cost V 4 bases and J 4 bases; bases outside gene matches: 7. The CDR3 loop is CASSVDRGGRYGYTF. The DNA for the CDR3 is TGTGCCAGCAGTGTAGACAGGGGGGGACGCTATGGCTACACCTTC. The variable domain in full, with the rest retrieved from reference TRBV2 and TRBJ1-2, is EPEVTQTPSHQVTQMGQEVILRCVPISNHLYFYWYRQILGQKVEFLVSFYNNEISEKSEIFDDQFSVERPDGSNFTLKIRSTKLEDSAMYFCASSVDRGGRYGYTFGSGTRLTVV.

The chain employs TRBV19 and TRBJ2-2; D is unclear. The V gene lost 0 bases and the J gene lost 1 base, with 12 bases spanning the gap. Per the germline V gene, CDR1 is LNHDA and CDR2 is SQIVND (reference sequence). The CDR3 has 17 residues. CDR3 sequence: CASSIDHRHLNTGELFF. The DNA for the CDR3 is TGTGCCAGTAGTATAGATCATCGACATCTGAACACCGGGGAGCTGTTTTTT.

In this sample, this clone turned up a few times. The CDR3 DNA reads as TGCAGCGTTGAAGCGGTCACAGGGGGAGAGACCCAGTACTTC. Residues: CSVEAVTGGETQYF. V is TRBV29-1 and J is TRBJ2-5, with 8 positions matching TRBD1. The CDR3 totals 14 residues. Germline lookup yields CDR1 SQVTM and CDR2 ANQGSEA. Trimming took 1 base from V and 4 from J; bases not matched to a gene: 5. The full variable domain, rest sourced from reference TRBV29-1 and TRBJ2-5, is SAVISQKPSRDICQRGTSLTIQCQVDSQVTMMFWYRQQPGQSLTLIATANQGSEATYESGFVIDKFPISRPNLTFSTLTVSNMSPEDSSIYLCSVEAVTGGETQYFGPGTRLLVL.

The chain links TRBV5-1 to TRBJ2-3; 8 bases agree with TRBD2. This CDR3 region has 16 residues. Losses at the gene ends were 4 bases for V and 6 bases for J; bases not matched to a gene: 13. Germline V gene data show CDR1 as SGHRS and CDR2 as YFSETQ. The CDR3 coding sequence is TGCGCCAGCAGCGCCCGGAGTAGCGGGGTTTCCGATACGCAGTATTTT. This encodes CASSARSSGVSDTQYF.

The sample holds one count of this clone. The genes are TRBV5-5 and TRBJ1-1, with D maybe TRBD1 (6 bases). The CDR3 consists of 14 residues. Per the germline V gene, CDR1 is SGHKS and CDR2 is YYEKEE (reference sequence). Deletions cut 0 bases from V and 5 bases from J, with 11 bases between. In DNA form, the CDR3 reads TGTGCCAGCAGCTTGGCCGACAGGATGACTGAAGCTTTCTTT. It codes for CASSLADRMTEAFF.

The CDR3 coding sequence is TGTGCCTGGAGTGTATCGGCTGGAAACACCATATATTTT. The encoded protein is CAWSVSAGNTIYF. The chain employs TRBV30 and TRBJ1-3, with D uncertain. Germline V lookup: CDR1 GTSNPN, CDR2 SVGIG (reference sequence). There are 13 residues in the CDR3. With 0 bases removed from V and 2 bases from J, the gap between germline ends came to 5 bases.

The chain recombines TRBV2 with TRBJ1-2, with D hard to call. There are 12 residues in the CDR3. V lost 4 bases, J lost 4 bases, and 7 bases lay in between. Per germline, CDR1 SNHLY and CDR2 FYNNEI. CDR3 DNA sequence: TGTGCCAGCAGTGGCCAGTTCTATGGCTACACCTTC. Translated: CASSGQFYGYTF.

The CDR3 loop reads CASSLQLAGEGEQYF. The CDR3 DNA sequence: TGTGCCAGCTCACTGCAATTAGCGGGAGAAGGCGAGCAGTACTTC. The chain uses TRBV18 and TRBJ2-7; 9 nucleotides match TRBD2. The CDR3 is made up of 15 amino acids. The ends lost 4 bases at V and 6 bases at J; junction bases unmatched: 10. In germline, CDR1 is KGHSH, CDR2 LQKENI.

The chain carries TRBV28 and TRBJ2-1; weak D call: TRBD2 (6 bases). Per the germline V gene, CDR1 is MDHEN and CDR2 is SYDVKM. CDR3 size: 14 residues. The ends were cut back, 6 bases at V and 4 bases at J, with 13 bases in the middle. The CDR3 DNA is TGTGCCAGCAGGGGACTGATCCTTTACAATGAGCAGTTCTTC. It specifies CASRGLILYNEQFF.

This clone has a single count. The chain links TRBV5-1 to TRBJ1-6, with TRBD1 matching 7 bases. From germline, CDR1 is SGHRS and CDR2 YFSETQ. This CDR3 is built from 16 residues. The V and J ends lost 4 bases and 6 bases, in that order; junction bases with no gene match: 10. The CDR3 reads CASSPSLTGINSPLHF. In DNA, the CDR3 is TGCGCCAGCAGCCCCTCGCTGACAGGGATTAATTCACCCCTCCACTTT.